A selection of T cell receptor beta chains follows, all from one sample in a study of OX40 agonist ivuxolimab in advanced cancers. TCRdb's copy holds only in-frame clones and misses some; the assay was immunoSEQ multiplex PCR. Among around 44,000 clones, approximately 86% were seen once, and the ten largest hold around an eighth. The sample consisted of CD4+ or CD8+ T cells sorted from blood, taken in a trial of the OX40 agonist ivuxolimab. All receptors come from an adult with an advanced solid tumor such as melanoma, head and neck, liver or kidney cancer. The CDR3 runs from the conserved cysteine through the conserved F or W. The D gene is left open where the match is weak. Not all rows give a size; the values are once, few, many and, for expanded clones, a class.

D gene,V gene,clone size,J gene,CDR3 protein,CDR3 DNA
.,TRBV28,.,TRBJ2-1,CASSLWAGEGYNEQFF,TGTGCCAGCAGTTTATGGGCAGGAGAAGGCTACAATGAGCAGTTCTTC
.,TRBV7-2,.,TRBJ2-7,CASSFGAGQYF,TGTGCCAGCAGCTTTGGGGCCGGGCAGTACTTC
.,TRBV21-1,.,TRBJ1-4,CASSEQGTGEKLFF,TGTGCCAGCAGCGAACAGGGGACAGGAGAAAAACTGTTTTTT
.,TRBV4-3,.,TRBJ1-2,CASSPGSRGNYGYTF,TGCGCCAGCAGCCCCGGGAGTCGGGGGAACTATGGCTACACCTTC
.,TRBV5-4,.,TRBJ2-2,CASSPYAMGGLNTGELFF,TGTGCCAGCAGCCCGTATGCGATGGGGGGCTTAAACACCGGGGAGCTGTTTTTT
.,TRBV10-1,few,TRBJ2-7,CASSVDGGSYEQYF,TGCGCCAGCAGTGTTGACGGAGGCTCCTACGAGCAGTACTTC
TRBD2,TRBV5-6,.,TRBJ2-1,CASSAFRGDLYNEQFF,TGTGCCAGCAGCGCTTTCCGGGGGGACCTTTACAATGAGCAGTTCTTC
.,TRBV4-1,few,TRBJ1-6,CASSPRGGDPSKNSPLHF,TGCGCCAGCAGCCCCCGGGGGGGGGACCCGTCGAAGAATTCACCCCTCCACTTT
TRBD1,TRBV28,few,TRBJ2-5,CASRYSGGRETQYF,TGTGCCAGCAGATATTCAGGGGGCCGAGAGACCCAGTACTTC
.,TRBV28,.,TRBJ2-2,CASSWGINTGELFF,TGTGCCAGCAGTTGGGGGATAAACACCGGGGAGCTGTTTTTT
TRBD1,TRBV28,once,TRBJ1-2,CASRTDRDGYTF,TGTGCCAGCAGAACCGACAGGGATGGCTACACCTTC
.,TRBV19,.,TRBJ2-7,CASSIGSSYEQYF,TGTGCCAGTAGTATCGGGAGCTCCTACGAGCAGTACTTC
TRBD2,TRBV9,.,TRBJ2-3,CASSVEGTSGAPGADTQYF,TGTGCCAGCAGCGTAGAAGGAACTAGCGGGGCCCCGGGGGCAGATACGCAGTATTTT
TRBD1,TRBV14,.,TRBJ2-7,CASSQGRGPPYEQYF,TGTGCCAGCAGCCAAGGAAGGGGGCCCCCCTACGAGCAGTACTTC
.,TRBV2,.,TRBJ1-1,CAGLGHLGNTEAFF,TGTGCCGGGCTGGGGCACCTCGGGAACACTGAAGCTTTCTTT
.,TRBV28,.,TRBJ1-2,CASRLPGEKEGYGYTF,TGTGCCAGCAGGTTGCCCGGGGAGAAGGAGGGCTATGGCTACACCTTC
.,TRBV7-9,.,TRBJ2-7,CASSLFHEQYF,TGTGCCAGCAGCTTATTCCACGAGCAGTACTTC
TRBD1,TRBV7-6,.,TRBJ1-4,CASSLAGTGYRTANEKLFF,TGTGCCAGCAGCTTAGCGGGGACAGGGTATAGAACCGCTAATGAAAAACTGTTTTTT
TRBD2,TRBV19,.,TRBJ2-1,CASRSGAYNEQFF,TGTGCCAGCCGGAGCGGGGCTTACAATGAGCAGTTCTTC
.,TRBV12-5,.,TRBJ2-1,CASGPILGANYNEQFF,TGTGCTAGTGGTCCCATCCTTGGCGCAAACTACAATGAGCAGTTCTTC
.,TRBV5-8,few,TRBJ2-7,CASSPLTMQYF,TGTGCCAGCAGCCCCCTTACGATGCAGTACTTC
.,TRBV29-1,.,TRBJ2-1,CSVPVGGFSSYNEQFF,TGCAGCGTTCCAGTGGGGGGCTTTAGCTCCTACAATGAGCAGTTCTTC
.,TRBV10-2,.,TRBJ2-7,CASSEGVEQYF,TGCGCCAGCAGTGAGGGGGTCGAGCAGTACTTC
.,TRBV6-5,medium-sized,TRBJ2-3,CASEGADTQYF,TGTGCTAGCGAGGGGGCAGATACGCAGTATTTT
.,TRBV6-1,.,TRBJ2-5,CASSEETAAPKTQYF,TGTGCCAGCAGTGAAGAAACTGCGGCGCCAAAGACCCAGTACTTC